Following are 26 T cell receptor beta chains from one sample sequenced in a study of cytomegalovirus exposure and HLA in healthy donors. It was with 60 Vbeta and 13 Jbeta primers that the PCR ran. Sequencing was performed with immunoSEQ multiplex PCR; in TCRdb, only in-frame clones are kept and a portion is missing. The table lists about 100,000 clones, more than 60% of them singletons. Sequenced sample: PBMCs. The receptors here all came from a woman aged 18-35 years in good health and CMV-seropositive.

CDR3 sequence: CASSGRQGGNEQFF. In DNA, the CDR3 is TGTGCCAGCAGCGGAAGACAGGGAGGAAATGAGCAGTTCTTC. This chain joins TRBV9 and TRBJ2-1; possible D gene TRBD1, 7 bases. Per germline, CDR1 SGDLS and CDR2 YYNGEE. V gave up 3 bases and J gave up 7 bases, with 14 bases separating them. The CDR3 is 14 amino acids.

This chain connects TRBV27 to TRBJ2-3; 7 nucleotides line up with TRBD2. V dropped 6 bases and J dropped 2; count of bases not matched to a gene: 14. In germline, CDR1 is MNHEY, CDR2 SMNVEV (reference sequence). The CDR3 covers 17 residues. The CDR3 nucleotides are TGTGCCAGCAGCCTACGGGGTAGCGGGCTAGCCACAGATACGCAGTATTTT. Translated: CASSLRGSGLATDTQYF.

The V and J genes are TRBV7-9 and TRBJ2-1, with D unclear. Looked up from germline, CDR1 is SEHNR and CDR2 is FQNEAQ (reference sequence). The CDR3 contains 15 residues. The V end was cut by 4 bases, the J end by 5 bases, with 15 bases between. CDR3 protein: CASSSSRQRDNEQFF. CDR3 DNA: TGTGCCAGCAGCTCGTCCCGACAACGAGACAATGAGCAGTTCTTC.

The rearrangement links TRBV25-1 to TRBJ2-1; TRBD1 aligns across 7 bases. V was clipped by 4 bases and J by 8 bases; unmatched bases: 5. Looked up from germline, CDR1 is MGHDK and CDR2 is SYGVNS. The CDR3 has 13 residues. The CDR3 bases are TGTGCCAGCAGTGTTTCAGGGGGACATGAGCAGTTCTTC. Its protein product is CASSVSGGHEQFF.

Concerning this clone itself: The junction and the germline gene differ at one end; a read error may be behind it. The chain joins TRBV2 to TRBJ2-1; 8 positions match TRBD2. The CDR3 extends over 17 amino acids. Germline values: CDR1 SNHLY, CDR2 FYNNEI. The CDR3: CASSEVGGRQGRNGQFF. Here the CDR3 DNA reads TGTGCCAGCAGTGAGGTGGGCGGGAGGCAGGGGCGGAATGGGCAGTTCTTC.

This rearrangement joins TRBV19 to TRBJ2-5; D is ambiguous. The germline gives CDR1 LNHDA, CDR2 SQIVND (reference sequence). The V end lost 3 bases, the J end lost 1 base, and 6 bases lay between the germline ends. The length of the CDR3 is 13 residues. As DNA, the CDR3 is TGTGCCAGTAGTATCAACAGCCAAGAGACCCAGTACTTC. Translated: CASSINSQETQYF.

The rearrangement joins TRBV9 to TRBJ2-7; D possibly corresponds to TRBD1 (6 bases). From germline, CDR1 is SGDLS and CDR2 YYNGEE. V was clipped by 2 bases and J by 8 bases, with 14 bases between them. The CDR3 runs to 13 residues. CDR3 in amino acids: CASSVTGIDKQYF. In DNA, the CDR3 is TGTGCCAGCAGCGTCACAGGGATCGACAAGCAGTACTTC. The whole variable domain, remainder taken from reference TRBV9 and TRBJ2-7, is DSGVTQTPKHLITATGQRVTLRCSPRSGDLSVYWYQQSLDQGLQFLIQYYNGEERAKGNILERFSAQQFPDLHSELNLSSLELGDSALYFCASSVTGIDKQYFGPGTRLTVT.

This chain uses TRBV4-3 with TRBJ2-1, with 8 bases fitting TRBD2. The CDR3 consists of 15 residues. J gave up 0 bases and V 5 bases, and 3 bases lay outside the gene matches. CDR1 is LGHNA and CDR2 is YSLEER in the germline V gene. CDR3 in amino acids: CASSISGTSYNEQFF. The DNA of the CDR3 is TGCGCCAGCAGCATTAGCGGGACCTCCTACAATGAGCAGTTCTTC.

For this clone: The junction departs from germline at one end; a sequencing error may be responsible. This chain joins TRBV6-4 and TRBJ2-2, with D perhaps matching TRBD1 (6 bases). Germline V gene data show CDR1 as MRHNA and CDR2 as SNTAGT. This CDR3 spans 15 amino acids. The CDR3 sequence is CASGEGGENTGELFF. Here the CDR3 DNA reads TGTGCCAGCGGTGAAGGGGGAGAGAACACCGGGGAGCTGTTTTTT.

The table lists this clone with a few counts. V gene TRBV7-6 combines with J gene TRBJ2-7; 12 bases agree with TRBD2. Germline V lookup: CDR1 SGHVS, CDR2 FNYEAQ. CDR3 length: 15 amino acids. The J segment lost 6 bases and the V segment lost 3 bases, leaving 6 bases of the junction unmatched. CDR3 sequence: CASSFLAGGPSEQYF. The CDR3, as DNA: TGTGCCAGCAGCTTTCTAGCGGGAGGGCCTAGCGAGCAGTACTTC.

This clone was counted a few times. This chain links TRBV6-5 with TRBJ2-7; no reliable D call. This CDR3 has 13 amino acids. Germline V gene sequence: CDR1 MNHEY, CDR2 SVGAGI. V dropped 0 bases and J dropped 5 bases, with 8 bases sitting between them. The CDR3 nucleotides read TGTGCCAGCAGTTACTCCCGTGGGCACGAGCAGTACTTC. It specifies CASSYSRGHEQYF.

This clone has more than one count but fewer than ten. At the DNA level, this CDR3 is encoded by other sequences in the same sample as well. The CDR3 protein is CASRGLAENTGELFF. CDR3 coding DNA: TGCGCCAGCAGGGGACTAGCCGAAAACACCGGGGAGCTGTTTTTT. The chain links TRBV5-1 to TRBJ2-2; 9 positions match TRBD2. This CDR3 has 15 amino acids. J gave up 2 bases and V 5 bases, and 4 bases lay outside the gene matches. Germline-derived CDR1 and CDR2 are SGHRS and YFSETQ.

Written as DNA, the CDR3 is TGTGCCAGCAGCCAAGAGGTGGGGACTGGGGTCTCTCTGTACTTC. As protein: CASSQEVGTGVSLYF. This rearrangement joins TRBV4-2 to TRBJ2-7; D perhaps matches TRBD2 (6 bases). The V gene's germline CDR1 is LGHNA and CDR2 YNFKEQ. This CDR3 has 15 amino acids. V lost 0 bases and J lost 12, with 21 bases in between.

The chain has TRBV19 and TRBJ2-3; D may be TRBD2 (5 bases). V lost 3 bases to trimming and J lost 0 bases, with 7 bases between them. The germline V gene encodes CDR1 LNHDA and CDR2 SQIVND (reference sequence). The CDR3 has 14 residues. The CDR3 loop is CASSMRDSTDTQYF. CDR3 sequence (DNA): TGTGCCAGTAGTATGAGGGATAGCACAGATACGCAGTATTTT.

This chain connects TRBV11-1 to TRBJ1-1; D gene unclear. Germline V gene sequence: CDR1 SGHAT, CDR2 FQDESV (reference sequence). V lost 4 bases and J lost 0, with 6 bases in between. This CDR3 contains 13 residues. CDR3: CASSSAVNTEAFF. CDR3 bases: TGTGCCAGCAGCTCTGCAGTGAACACTGAAGCTTTCTTT.

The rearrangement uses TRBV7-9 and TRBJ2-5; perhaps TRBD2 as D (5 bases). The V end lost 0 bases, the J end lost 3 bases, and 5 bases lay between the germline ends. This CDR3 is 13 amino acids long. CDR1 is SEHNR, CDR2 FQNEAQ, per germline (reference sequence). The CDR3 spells CASSLAGKETQYF. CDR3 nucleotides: TGTGCCAGCAGCTTAGCCGGGAAAGAGACCCAGTACTTC. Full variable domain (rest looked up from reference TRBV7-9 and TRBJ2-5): DTGVSQNPRHKITKRGQNVTFRCDPISEHNRLYWYRQTLGQGPEFLTYFQNEAQLEKSRLLSDRFSAERPKGSFSTLEIQRTEQGDSAMYLCASSLAGKETQYFGPGTRLLVL.

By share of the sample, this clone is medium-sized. The CDR3 DNA reads as TGTGCCAGCAGTGAGGGGAGCCCTAGCCAATACAGCACAGATACGCAGTATTTT. Protein product: CASSEGSPSQYSTDTQYF. The rearrangement uses TRBV6-1 and TRBJ2-3; TRBD2 might be the D (5 bases). V was pared by 3 bases and J by 0 bases, with 19 bases between. The germline CDR1 and CDR2 sequences are MNHNS and SASEGT. There are 18 residues in the CDR3.

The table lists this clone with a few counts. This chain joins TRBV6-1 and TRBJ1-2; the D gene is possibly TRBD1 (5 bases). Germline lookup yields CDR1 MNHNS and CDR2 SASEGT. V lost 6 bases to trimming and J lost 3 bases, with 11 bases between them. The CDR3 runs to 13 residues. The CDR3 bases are TGTGCCAGCAGCGTAGACAGATACTATGGCTACACCTTC. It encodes CASSVDRYYGYTF.

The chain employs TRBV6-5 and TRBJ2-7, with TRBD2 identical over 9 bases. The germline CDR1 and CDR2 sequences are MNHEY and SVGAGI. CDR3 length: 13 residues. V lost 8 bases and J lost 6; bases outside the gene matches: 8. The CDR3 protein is CASGREGFGEQYF. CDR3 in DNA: TGTGCCAGCGGGCGGGAGGGGTTCGGCGAGCAGTACTTC.

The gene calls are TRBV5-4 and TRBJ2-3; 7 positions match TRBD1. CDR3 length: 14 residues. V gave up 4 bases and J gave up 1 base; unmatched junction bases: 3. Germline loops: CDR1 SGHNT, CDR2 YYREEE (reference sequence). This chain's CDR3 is CASSEGQRTDTQYF. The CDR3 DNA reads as TGTGCCAGCAGCGAGGGACAGCGCACAGATACGCAGTATTTT.

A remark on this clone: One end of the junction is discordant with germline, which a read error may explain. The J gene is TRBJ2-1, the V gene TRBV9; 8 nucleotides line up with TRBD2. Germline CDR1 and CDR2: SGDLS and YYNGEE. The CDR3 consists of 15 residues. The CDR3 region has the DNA TGTGCCAGCAGTGTAGCGGGGAACTCCTACAATGAGCAGTTCTTC. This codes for CASSVAGNSYNEQFF.

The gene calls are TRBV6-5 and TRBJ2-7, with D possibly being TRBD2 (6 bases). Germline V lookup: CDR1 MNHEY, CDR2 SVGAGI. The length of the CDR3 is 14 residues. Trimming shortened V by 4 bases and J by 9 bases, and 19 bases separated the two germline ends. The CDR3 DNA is TGTGCCAGCAGTTTAGGGGTTGGGGGGAGAGGGCAGTACTTC. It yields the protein CASSLGVGGRGQYF.

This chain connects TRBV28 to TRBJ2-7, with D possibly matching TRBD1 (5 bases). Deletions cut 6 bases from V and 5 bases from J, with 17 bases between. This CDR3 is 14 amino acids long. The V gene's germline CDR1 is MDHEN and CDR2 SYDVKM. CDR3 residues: CASRLTGTGHEQYF. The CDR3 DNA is TGTGCCAGCAGGTTAACGGGTACAGGTCACGAGCAGTACTTC.

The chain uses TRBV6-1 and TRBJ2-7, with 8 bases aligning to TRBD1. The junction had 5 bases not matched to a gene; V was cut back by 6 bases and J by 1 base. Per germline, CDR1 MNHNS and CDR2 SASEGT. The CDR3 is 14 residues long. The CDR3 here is CASSAGTGSYEQYF. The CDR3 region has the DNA TGTGCCAGCAGCGCTGGGACAGGATCCTACGAGCAGTACTTC.

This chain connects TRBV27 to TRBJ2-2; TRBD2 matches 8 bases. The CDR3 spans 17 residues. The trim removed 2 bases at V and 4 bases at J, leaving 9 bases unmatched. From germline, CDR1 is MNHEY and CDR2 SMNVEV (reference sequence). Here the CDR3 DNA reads TGTGCCAGCAGTTTAGGGCGGGAGGCCGCGGGCACCGGGGAGCTGTTTTTT. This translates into CASSLGREAAGTGELFF.

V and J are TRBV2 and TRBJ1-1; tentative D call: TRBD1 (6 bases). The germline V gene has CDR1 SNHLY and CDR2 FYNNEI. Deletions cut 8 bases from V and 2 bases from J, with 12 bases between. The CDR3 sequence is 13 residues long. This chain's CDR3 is CASQGQRNTEAFF. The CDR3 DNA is TGTGCCAGCCAAGGACAGCGTAACACTGAAGCTTTCTTT.